These T cell receptor beta chains were read from a single sample in a study of blood T cell repertoires in COVID-19. Profiled with immunoSEQ multiplex PCR; TCRdb holds only in-frame clones, not every one. The sample has approximately 290,000 clones; 80% to 90% are singletons. The sample was PBMCs or T cells enriched from blood (not recorded which). The receptors come from a woman aged 25-40 years who had recovered from COVID-19. CDR3s include the opening cysteine and the closing phenylalanine or tryptophan. The D gene is left open where the match is weak. Rows may omit the clone size; those that give it use once, few, many or a size class.

d_gene	v_gene	j_gene	abundance	CDR3aa	CDR3nt
NA	TRBV7-2	TRBJ1-4	NA	CASSTSSEKLFF	TGTGCCAGCAGCACGAGCTCGGAAAAACTGTTTTTT
NA	TRBV30	TRBJ2-7	NA	CAWSVPTGTRLWSEQYF	TGTGCCTGGAGTGTTCCGACTGGGACACGTCTTTGGTCGGAGCAGTACTTC
TRBD2	TRBV27	TRBJ2-7	NA	CASSVTSVSVYEQYF	TGTGCCAGCAGTGTCACTAGCGTTTCGGTATACGAGCAGTACTTC
NA	TRBV30	TRBJ1-1	NA	CAWTTGGTANTEAFF	TGTGCCTGGACCACCGGCGGGACGGCGAACACTGAAGCTTTCTTT
TRBD1	TRBV28	TRBJ2-5	NA	CASSRYGTGTETQYF	TGTGCCAGCAGCCGATACGGGACAGGGACGGAGACCCAGTACTTC
NA	TRBV3-1/TRBV3-2	TRBJ1-2	NA	CASSRGQSYGYTF	TGTGCCAGCAGCCGAGGACAGTCCTATGGCTACACCTTC
TRBD1	TRBV4-1	TRBJ2-7	NA	CASSRAIGTGLFYEQYF	TGCGCCAGCAGCCGAGCAATCGGGACAGGACTTTTCTACGAGCAGTACTTC
NA	TRBV24-1	TRBJ2-2	NA	CATSGRQEITGELFF	TGTGCCACCAGTGGACGACAGGAAATCACCGGGGAGCTGTTTTTT
NA	TRBV10-3	TRBJ2-3	NA	CAISESAGSDTQYF	TGTGCCATCAGTGAGTCTGCGGGCAGTGATACGCAGTATTTT
TRBD1	TRBV27	TRBJ1-4	many	CASSLSPGTGGEKLFF	TGTGCCAGCAGTTTATCCCCCGGGACAGGGGGGGAAAAACTGTTTTTT
TRBD1	TRBV5-6	TRBJ1-2	few	CASSWTGFYGYTF	TGTGCCAGCAGCTGGACAGGCTTCTATGGCTACACCTTC
NA	TRBV30	TRBJ2-7	NA	CAWSAGNLYEQYF	TGTGCCTGGAGCGCAGGTAACCTATACGAGCAGTACTTC
NA	TRBV2	TRBJ1-6	NA	CASRDWDIGSNSPLHF	TGTGCCAGCAGGGACTGGGACATTGGTTCTAATTCACCCCTCCACTTT
NA	TRBV19	TRBJ2-5	NA	CASSIGNTQETQYF	TGTGCCAGTAGTATCGGTAATACTCAAGAGACCCAGTACTTC
NA	TRBV5-1	TRBJ2-7	NA	CASSPSRGRSYEQYF	TGCGCCAGCAGCCCCTCCAGGGGCCGCTCCTACGAGCAGTACTTC
NA	TRBV25-1	TRBJ1-4	NA	CASSEWGGEGEKLFF	TGTGCCAGCAGTGAATGGGGGGGAGAAGGGGAAAAACTGTTTTTT
NA	TRBV21-1	TRBJ2-7	NA	CASRPSRREGTVYEQYF	TGTGCCAGCAGACCCAGCAGGCGGGAGGGTACCGTATACGAGCAGTACTTC
NA	TRBV4-1	TRBJ1-1	NA	CASSQGPNGGVETEAFF	TGCGCCAGCAGCCAAGGACCGAATGGGGGGGTGGAGACTGAAGCTTTCTTT
TRBD2	TRBV4-1	TRBJ2-7	few	CASSQFGLLAVTGEQYF	TGCGCCAGCAGCCAGTTTGGCCTACTAGCGGTCACGGGGGAGCAGTACTTC
NA	TRBV19	TRBJ2-7	NA	CASSNTGRSVEQYF	TGTGCCAGTAGCAATACTGGGAGATCGGTCGAGCAGTACTTC
TRBD2	TRBV19	TRBJ2-2	NA	CATSSPSRGGWSGELFF	TGTGCCACCTCATCCCCCTCGCGGGGGGGCTGGTCCGGGGAGCTGTTTTTT
TRBD1	TRBV28	TRBJ2-5	NA	CASSLYGGTGSVRETQYF	TGTGCCAGCAGTTTATATGGGGGGACAGGGTCGGTGAGAGAGACCCAGTACTTC
NA	TRBV7-6	TRBJ1-5	NA	CASSLNPFNQPQHF	TGTGCCAGCAGCTTAAATCCTTTCAATCAGCCCCAGCATTTT
NA	TRBV7-2	TRBJ1-1	few	CASSLRGNTEAFF	TGTGCCAGCAGCTTAAGGGGGAACACTGAAGCTTTCTTT
NA	TRBV4-1	TRBJ1-4	once	CASSQVGRDNEKLFF	TGCGCCAGCAGCCAAGTTGGCAGGGATAATGAAAAACTGTTTTTT
TRBD2	TRBV27	TRBJ2-5	NA	CASSLSPASFSGAWETQYF	TGTGCCAGCAGTTTATCCCCGGCAAGTTTCAGCGGGGCTTGGGAGACCCAGTACTTC
TRBD1	TRBV25-1	TRBJ1-1	NA	CASSDLGQGAEAFF	TGTGCCAGCAGTGATCTTGGACAGGGGGCTGAAGCTTTCTTT
TRBD1	TRBV2	TRBJ1-1	NA	CASQGQGNTEAFF	TGTGCCAGCCAGGGACAGGGTAACACTGAAGCTTTCTTT
NA	TRBV18	TRBJ1-4	few	CASSPYPEYTNEKLFF	TGTGCCAGCTCACCATATCCGGAGTATACTAATGAAAAACTGTTTTTT
TRBD1	TRBV6-5	TRBJ1-1	NA	CASSHRQGWFTEAFF	TGTGCCAGCAGTCATCGACAGGGATGGTTCACTGAAGCTTTCTTT
NA	TRBV9	TRBJ2-1	NA	CASSVGGQEYNEQFF	TGTGCCAGCAGCGTAGGGGGCCAGGAGTACAATGAGCAGTTCTTC
TRBD1	TRBV7-8	TRBJ1-2	once	CASSLRRRDRLNYGYTF	TGTGCCAGCAGCTTAAGGAGGCGGGACAGGCTTAACTATGGCTACACCTTC
TRBD1	TRBV9	TRBJ2-3	NA	CASSVGGQRTDTQYF	TGTGCCAGCAGCGTAGGGGGACAGCGCACAGATACGCAGTATTTT
NA	TRBV18	TRBJ1-3	once	CASSPPGGSGNTIYF	TGTGCCAGCTCACCCCCGGGAGGCTCTGGAAACACCATATATTTT
TRBD1	TRBV29-1	TRBJ2-2	NA	CSVEEGTGRVTGELFF	TGCAGCGTTGAAGAAGGGACAGGGCGGGTCACCGGGGAGCTGTTTTTT
TRBD2	TRBV6-5	TRBJ2-3	NA	CASSYRVAGRGDTQYF	TGTGCCAGCAGTTACCGGGTAGCGGGAAGGGGGGATACGCAGTATTTT
TRBD2	TRBV30	TRBJ2-3	NA	CAWIRGTSGITDTQYF	TGTGCCTGGATCCGAGGGACTAGCGGGATCACAGATACGCAGTATTTT
TRBD1	TRBV5-1	TRBJ1-2	NA	CASSLTPGTGQDYGYTF	TGCGCCAGCAGCTTGACCCCTGGGACAGGGCAAGACTATGGCTACACCTTC
NA	TRBV15	TRBJ1-5	NA	CATRSFYSNQPQHF	TGTGCCACCAGGAGTTTCTATAGCAATCAGCCCCAGCATTTT
NA	TRBV4-1	TRBJ2-3	NA	CASSQVLPTDTQYF	TGCGCCAGCAGCCAAGTACTGCCCACAGATACGCAGTATTTT
TRBD1	TRBV7-9	TRBJ1-1	NA	CASSPLIRGLITEAFF	TGTGCCAGCAGCCCATTAATCAGGGGGTTGATCACTGAAGCTTTCTTT
NA	TRBV11-2	TRBJ2-7	NA	CASSFGGQPYEQYF	TGTGCCAGCAGCTTCGGCGGACAGCCATACGAGCAGTACTTC
TRBD1	TRBV5-1	TRBJ1-6	NA	CASSRRGADYNSPLHF	TGCGCCAGCAGCCGCAGGGGGGCGGATTATAATTCACCCCTCCACTTT
TRBD2	TRBV27	TRBJ2-7	NA	CASSPTRSGGNEQYF	TGTGCCAGCAGTCCAACACGATCGGGAGGCAACGAGCAGTACTTC
NA	TRBV19	TRBJ1-5	NA	CASSIVWKTGPEPQHF	TGTGCCAGTAGTATAGTTTGGAAGACAGGCCCGGAGCCCCAGCATTTT
NA	TRBV5-5	TRBJ1-2	NA	CASSQSGQYGYTF	TGTGCCAGCAGCCAATCAGGACAGTATGGCTACACCTTC